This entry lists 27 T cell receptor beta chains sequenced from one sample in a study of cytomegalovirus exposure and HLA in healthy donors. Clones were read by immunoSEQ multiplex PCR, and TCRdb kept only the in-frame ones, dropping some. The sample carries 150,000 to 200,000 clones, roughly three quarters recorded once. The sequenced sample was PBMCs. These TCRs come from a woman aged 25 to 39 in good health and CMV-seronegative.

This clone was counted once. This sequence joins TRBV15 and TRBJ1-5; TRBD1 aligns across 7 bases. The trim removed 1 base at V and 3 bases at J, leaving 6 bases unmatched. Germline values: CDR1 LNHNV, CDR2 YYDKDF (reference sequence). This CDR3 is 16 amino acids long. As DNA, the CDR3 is TGTGCCACCAGCAGAGGCCAAACAGGGGACAATCAGCCCCAGCATTTT. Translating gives CATSRGQTGDNQPQHF. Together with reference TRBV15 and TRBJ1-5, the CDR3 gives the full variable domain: DAMVIQNPRYQVTQFGKPVTLSCSQTLNHNVMYWYQQKSSQAPKLLFHYYDKDFNNEADTPDNFQSRRPNTSFCFLDIRSPGLGDTAMYLCATSRGQTGDNQPQHFGDGTRLSIL.

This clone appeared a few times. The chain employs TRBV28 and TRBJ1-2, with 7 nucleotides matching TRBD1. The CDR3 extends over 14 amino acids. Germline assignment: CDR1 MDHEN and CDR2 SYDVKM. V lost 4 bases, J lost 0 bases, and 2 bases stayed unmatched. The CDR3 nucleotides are TGTGCCAGCAGTTCGACAGGGCCTAACTATGGCTACACCTTC. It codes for CASSSTGPNYGYTF.

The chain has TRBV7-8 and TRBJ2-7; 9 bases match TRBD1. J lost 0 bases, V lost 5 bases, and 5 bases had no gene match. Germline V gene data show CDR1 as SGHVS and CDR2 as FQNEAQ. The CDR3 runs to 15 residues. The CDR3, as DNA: TGTGCCAGCAGCCGGACAGGGGTAGGCTCCTACGAGCAGTACTTC. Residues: CASSRTGVGSYEQYF.

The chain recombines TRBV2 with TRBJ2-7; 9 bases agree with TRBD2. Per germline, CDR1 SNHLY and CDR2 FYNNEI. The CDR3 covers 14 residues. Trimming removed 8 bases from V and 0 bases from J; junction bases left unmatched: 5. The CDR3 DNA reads TGTGCCAGCCGGACTAGCGAAACCTCCTACGAGCAGTACTTC. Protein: CASRTSETSYEQYF.

DNA for the CDR3: TGTGCCAGCTCACCCGGGACAGCGATGAGCGGGGAGCTGTTTTTT. The encoded protein is CASSPGTAMSGELFF. J is TRBJ2-2 and V is TRBV18; 7 bases align to TRBD1. The germline CDR1 and CDR2 sequences are KGHSH and LQKENI. The CDR3 has 15 amino acids. V trimming: 3 bases; J trimming: 7 bases; junction bases outside the gene matches: 8.

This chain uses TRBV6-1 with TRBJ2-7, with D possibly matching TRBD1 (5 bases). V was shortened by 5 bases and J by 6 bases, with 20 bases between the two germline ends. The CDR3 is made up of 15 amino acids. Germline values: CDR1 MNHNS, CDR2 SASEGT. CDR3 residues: CASSLTGPNLGEQYF. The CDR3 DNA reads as TGTGCCAGCAGTCTAACAGGACCCAACCTGGGCGAGCAGTACTTC.

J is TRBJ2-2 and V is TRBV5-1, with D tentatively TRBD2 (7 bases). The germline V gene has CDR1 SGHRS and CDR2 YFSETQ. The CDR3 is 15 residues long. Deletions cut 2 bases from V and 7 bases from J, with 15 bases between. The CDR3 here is CASSFAGGPIGELFF. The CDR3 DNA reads TGCGCCAGCAGCTTCGCCGGGGGGCCGATCGGGGAGCTGTTTTTT. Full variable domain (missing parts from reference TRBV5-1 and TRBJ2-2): KAGVTQTPRYLIKTRGQQVTLSCSPISGHRSVSWYQQTPGQGLQFLFEYFSETQRNKGNFPGRFSGRQFSNSRSEMNVSTLELGDSALYLCASSFAGGPIGELFFGEGSRLTVL.

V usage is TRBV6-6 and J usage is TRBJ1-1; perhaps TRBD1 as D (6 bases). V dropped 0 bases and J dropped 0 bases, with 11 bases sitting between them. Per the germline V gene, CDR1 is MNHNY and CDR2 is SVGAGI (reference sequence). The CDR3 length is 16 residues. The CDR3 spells CASSYSSPGVNTEAFF. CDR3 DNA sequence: TGTGCCAGCAGTTACTCGAGTCCAGGGGTGAACACTGAAGCTTTCTTT.

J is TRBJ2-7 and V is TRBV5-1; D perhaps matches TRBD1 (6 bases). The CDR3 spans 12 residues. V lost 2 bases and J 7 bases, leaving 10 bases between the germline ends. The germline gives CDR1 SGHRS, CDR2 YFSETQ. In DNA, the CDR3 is TGCGCCAGCAGCTTAACAGGGCGAGAGCAGTACTTC. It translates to CASSLTGREQYF.

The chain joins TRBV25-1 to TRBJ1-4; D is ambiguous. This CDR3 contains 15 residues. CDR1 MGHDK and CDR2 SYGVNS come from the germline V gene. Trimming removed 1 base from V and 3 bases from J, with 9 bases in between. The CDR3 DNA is TGTGCCAGCAGTGAATTCAGGTTGGCTAATGAAAAACTGTTTTTT. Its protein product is CASSEFRLANEKLFF.

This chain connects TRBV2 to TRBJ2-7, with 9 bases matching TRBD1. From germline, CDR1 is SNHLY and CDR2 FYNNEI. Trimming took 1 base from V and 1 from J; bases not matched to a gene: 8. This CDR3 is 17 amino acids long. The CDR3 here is CASSEERPGQGSYEQYF. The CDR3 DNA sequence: TGTGCCAGCAGTGAAGAGAGGCCGGGACAGGGATCCTACGAGCAGTACTTC.

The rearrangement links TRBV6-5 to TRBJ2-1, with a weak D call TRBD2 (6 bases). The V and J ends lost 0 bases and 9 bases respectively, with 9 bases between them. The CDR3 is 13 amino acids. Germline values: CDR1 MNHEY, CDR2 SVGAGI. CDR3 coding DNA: TGTGCCAGCAGTTACTCGACTAGTTTTGAGCAGTTCTTC. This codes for CASSYSTSFEQFF.

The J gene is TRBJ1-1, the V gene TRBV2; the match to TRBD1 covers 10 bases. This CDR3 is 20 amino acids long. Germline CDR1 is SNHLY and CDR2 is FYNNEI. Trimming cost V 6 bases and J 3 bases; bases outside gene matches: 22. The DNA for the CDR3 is TGTGCCAGCAGCGGCATCGGGTTTTTTTCAGACAGGGGGCTGGACACTGAAGCTTTCTTT. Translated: CASSGIGFFSDRGLDTEAFF. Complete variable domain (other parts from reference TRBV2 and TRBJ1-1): EPEVTQTPSHQVTQMGQEVILRCVPISNHLYFYWYRQILGQKVEFLVSFYNNEISEKSEIFDDQFSVERPDGSNFTLKIRSTKLEDSAMYFCASSGIGFFSDRGLDTEAFFGQGTRLTVV.

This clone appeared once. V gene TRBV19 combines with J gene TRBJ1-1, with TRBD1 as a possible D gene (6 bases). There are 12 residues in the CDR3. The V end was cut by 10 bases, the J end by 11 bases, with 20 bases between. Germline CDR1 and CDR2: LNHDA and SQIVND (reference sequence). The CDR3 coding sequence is TGTGCCACCTGGGAGAGGGGGAATGCGGCTTTCTTT. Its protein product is CATWERGNAAFF.

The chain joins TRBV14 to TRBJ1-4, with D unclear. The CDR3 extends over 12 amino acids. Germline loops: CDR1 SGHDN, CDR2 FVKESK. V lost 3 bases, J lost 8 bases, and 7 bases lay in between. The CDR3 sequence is CASSQTGEKLFF. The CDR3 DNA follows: TGTGCCAGCAGCCAGACGGGGGAAAAACTGTTTTTT.

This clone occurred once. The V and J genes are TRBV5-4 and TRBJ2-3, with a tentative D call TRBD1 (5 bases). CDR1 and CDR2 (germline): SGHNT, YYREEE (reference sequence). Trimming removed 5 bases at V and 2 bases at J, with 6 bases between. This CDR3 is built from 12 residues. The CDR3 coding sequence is TGTGCCAGCAGGACAGACACAGATACGCAGTATTTT. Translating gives CASRTDTDTQYF.

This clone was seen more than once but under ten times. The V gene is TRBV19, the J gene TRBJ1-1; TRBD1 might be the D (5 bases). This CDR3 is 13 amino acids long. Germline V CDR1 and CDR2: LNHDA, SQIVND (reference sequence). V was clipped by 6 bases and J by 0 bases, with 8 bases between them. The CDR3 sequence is CASRRQMNTEAFF. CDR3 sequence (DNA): TGTGCCAGTAGAAGACAGATGAACACTGAAGCTTTCTTT.

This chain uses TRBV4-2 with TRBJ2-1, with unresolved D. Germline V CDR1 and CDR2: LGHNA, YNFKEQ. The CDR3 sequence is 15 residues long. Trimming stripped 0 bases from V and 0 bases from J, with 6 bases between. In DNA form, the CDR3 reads TGTGCCAGCAGCCAAGAGTCCAGCTCCTACAATGAGCAGTTCTTC. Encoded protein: CASSQESSSYNEQFF.

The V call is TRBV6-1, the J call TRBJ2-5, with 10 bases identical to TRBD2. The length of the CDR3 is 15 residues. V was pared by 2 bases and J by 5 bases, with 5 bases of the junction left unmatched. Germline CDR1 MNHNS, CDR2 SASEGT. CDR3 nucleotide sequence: TGTGCCAGCAGTGAATTAGCGGGAGGCTGGGAGACCCAGTACTTC. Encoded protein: CASSELAGGWETQYF.

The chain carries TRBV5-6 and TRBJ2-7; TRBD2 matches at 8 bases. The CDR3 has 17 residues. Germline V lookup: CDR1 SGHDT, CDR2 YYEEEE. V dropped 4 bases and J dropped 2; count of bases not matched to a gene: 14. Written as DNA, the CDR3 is TGTGCCAGCAGCCCACCCGCGGGAACTAGCGGAACCTACGAGCAGTACTTC. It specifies CASSPPAGTSGTYEQYF.

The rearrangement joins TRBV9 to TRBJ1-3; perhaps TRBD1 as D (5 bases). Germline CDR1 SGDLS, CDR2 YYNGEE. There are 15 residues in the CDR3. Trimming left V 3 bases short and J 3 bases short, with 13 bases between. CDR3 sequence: CASSGRGEFGNTIYF. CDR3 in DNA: TGTGCCAGCAGCGGGCGGGGGGAATTTGGAAACACCATATATTTT. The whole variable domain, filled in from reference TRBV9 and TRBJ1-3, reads DSGVTQTPKHLITATGQRVTLRCSPRSGDLSVYWYQQSLDQGLQFLIQYYNGEERAKGNILERFSAQQFPDLHSELNLSSLELGDSALYFCASSGRGEFGNTIYFGEGSWLTVV.

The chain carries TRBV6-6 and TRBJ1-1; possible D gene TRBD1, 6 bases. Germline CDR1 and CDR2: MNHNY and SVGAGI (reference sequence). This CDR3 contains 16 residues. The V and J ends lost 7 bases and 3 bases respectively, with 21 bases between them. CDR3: CASTSAGATGDTEAFF. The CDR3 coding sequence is TGTGCCAGCACTTCGGCAGGGGCCACAGGAGACACTGAAGCTTTCTTT.

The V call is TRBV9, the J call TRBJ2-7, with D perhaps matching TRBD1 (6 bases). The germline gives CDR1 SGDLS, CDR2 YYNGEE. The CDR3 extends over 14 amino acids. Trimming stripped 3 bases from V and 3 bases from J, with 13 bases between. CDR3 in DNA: TGTGCCAGCAGCGGTCAGGGGATCGGCTACGAGCAGTACTTC. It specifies CASSGQGIGYEQYF. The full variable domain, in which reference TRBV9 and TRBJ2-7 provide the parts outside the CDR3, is DSGVTQTPKHLITATGQRVTLRCSPRSGDLSVYWYQQSLDQGLQFLIQYYNGEERAKGNILERFSAQQFPDLHSELNLSSLELGDSALYFCASSGQGIGYEQYFGPGTRLTVT.

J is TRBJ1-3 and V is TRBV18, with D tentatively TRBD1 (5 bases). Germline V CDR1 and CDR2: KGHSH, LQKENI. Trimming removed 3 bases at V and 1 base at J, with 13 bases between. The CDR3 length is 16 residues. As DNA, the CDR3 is TGTGCCAGCTCACCTTCGGGGGTGCGTTCTGGAAACACCATATATTTT. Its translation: CASSPSGVRSGNTIYF.

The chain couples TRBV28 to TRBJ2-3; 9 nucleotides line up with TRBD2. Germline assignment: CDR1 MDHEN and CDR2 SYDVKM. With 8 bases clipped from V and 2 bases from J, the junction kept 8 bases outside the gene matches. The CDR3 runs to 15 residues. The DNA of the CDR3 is TGTGCCAGCTCCTTAGCGGGGGCCACCACAGATACGCAGTATTTT. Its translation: CASSLAGATTDTQYF.

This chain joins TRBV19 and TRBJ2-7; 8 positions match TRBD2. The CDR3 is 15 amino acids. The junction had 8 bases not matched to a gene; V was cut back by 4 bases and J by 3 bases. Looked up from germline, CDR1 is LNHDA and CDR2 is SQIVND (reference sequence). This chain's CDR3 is CASSTGTRGGYEQYF. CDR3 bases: TGTGCCAGTAGTACCGGGACTAGAGGAGGCTACGAGCAGTACTTC.

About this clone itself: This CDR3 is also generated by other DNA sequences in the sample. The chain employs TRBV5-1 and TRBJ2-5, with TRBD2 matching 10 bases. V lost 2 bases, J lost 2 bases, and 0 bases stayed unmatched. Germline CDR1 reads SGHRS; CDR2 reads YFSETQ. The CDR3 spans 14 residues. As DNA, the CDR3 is TGCGCCAGCAGCTTAGCGGGGGGGCAAGAGACCCAGTACTTC. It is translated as CASSLAGGQETQYF.